The 24 T cell receptor beta chains below were found in one sample sequenced in a study of patients and donors after allogeneic stem cell transplantation. TCRdb fed the RT-PCR reads into MiXCR, producing one record per CDR3 protein. The table records about a million distinct CDR3 sequences, around 17% of them present only once. The sequenced sample was blood, either unsorted or a sorted T cell fraction (not recorded which). These receptors were obtained from a human donor who was either an allogeneic HSCT recipient or a stem cell or donor lymphocyte infusion donor (not recorded which). It is not recorded whose cells these are; they may come from a transplant donor.

This clonotype showed up just a few times. The V and J genes are TRBV6-2 or TRBV6-3 and TRBJ2-7, with 13 positions matching TRBD2. In germline, CDR1 is MNHEY, CDR2 SVGEGT. Germline trimming cut 11 bases from V and 4 bases from J; bases unmatched to any gene: 11. The CDR3 is made up of 15 amino acids. CDR3 sequence reads: CAAGPGLAGVYEQYF. The CDR3 nucleotides are TGTGCCGCCGGCCCCGGACTAGCGGGGGTATACGAGCAGTACTTC.

This clonotype came up a few times. This chain uses TRBV20-1 with TRBJ1-1, with D unclear. The CDR3 is 11 amino acids. Trimming cost V 3 bases and J 10 bases, with 12 bases left between them. The germline V gene has CDR1 DFQATT and CDR2 SNEGSKA (reference sequence). The CDR3 nucleotides read TGCAGTGCTAGGGCTAAAGGCGTAGCTTTCTTT. Its translation: CSARAKGVAFF.

In its sample, this clonotype was seen a few times. The chain recombines TRBV12-3 or TRBV12-4 with TRBJ2-1, with D possibly being TRBD2 (5 bases). The CDR3 consists of 13 residues. V dropped 5 bases and J dropped 6 bases, with 11 bases sitting between them. The CDR3, as DNA: TGTGCCAGCAGTAAACTAGATGTCAATGAGCAGTTCTTC. Residues: CASSKLDVNEQFF.

The chain combines TRBV20-1 with TRBJ1-3; D remains ambiguous. The CDR3 has 15 amino acids. The V end lost 0 bases, the J end lost 4 bases, and 13 bases lay between the germline ends. Germline lookup yields CDR1 DFQATT and CDR2 SNEGSKA (reference sequence). Here the CDR3 reads CSARDVRGSGNTIYF. As DNA, the CDR3 is TGCAGTGCTAGAGATGTCCGGGGATCCGGAAACACCATATATTTT.

The genes are TRBV29-1 and TRBJ2-1, with D unresolved. The germline gives CDR1 SQVTM, CDR2 ANQGSEA. The CDR3 is 15 amino acids. V lost 1 base and J lost 4, with 14 bases in between. CDR3 bases: TGCAGCGTTGAAGTAGGACCCTCAATATACAATGAGCAGTTCTTC. Translated: CSVEVGPSIYNEQFF.

The chain links TRBV20-1 to TRBJ2-5; the D gene could be TRBD1 or TRBD2 (5 bases each). The germline CDR1 and CDR2 sequences are DFQATT and SNEGSKA (reference sequence). V lost 6 bases, J lost 5 bases, and 19 bases lay in between. The length of the CDR3 is 14 residues. CDR3 DNA: TGCAGTGCCGGGACCGGGCCACGACGGGAGACCCAGTACTTC. Translated, it gives CSAGTGPRRETQYF.

This chain uses TRBV27 with TRBJ2-1; tentatively, D is TRBD1 (5 bases). V lost 4 bases to trimming and J lost 0 bases, with 13 bases between them. This CDR3 has 16 amino acids. The germline gives CDR1 MNHEY, CDR2 SMNVEV (reference sequence). CDR3 coding DNA: TGTGCCAGCAGTTGGGGCGCGTTCAGCTCCTACAATGAGCAGTTCTTC. The encoded protein is CASSWGAFSSYNEQFF.

This clonotype turned up a few times. The chain carries TRBV12-3 or TRBV12-4 and TRBJ1-6, with D maybe TRBD1 (5 bases). Trimming took 1 base from V and 5 from J, leaving 15 bases between them. There are 17 residues in the CDR3. DNA for the CDR3: TGTGCCAGCAGTTTAGGGCTGGGGGAAAGGAATAATTCACCCCTCCACTTT. Translating gives CASSLGLGERNNSPLHF.

This chain uses TRBV20-1 with TRBJ2-2; D possibly matches TRBD1 or TRBD2 (7 bases each). The CDR3 spans 16 residues. The germline V gene encodes CDR1 DFQATT and CDR2 SNEGSKA (reference sequence). Trimming took off 6 bases at V and 3 bases at J, with 20 bases between the two ends. CDR3 sequence: CSATPSRGGHTGELFF. The CDR3 nucleotides read TGCAGTGCGACCCCCAGCAGGGGGGGTCACACCGGGGAGCTGTTTTTT.

The rearrangement uses TRBV20-1 and TRBJ2-5, with TRBD2 matching 9 bases. Germline V gives CDR1 DFQATT, CDR2 SNEGSKA (reference sequence). Unmatched junction bases numbered 5, after V lost 1 base and J lost 5 bases. The CDR3 has 14 amino acids. CDR3 DNA: TGCAGTGCTAGAGTTCCCAGCGGGGGGGAGACCCAGTACTTC. Protein: CSARVPSGGETQYF.

The rearrangement joins TRBV4-1 to TRBJ1-6; maybe TRBD1 (6 bases). Trimming cost V 3 bases and J 7 bases, with 10 bases left between them. The CDR3 consists of 14 residues. CDR1 and CDR2 from the germline V gene are MGHRA and YSYEKL. Here the CDR3 reads CASSQPGQNSPLHF. DNA for the CDR3: TGCGCCAGCAGCCAGCCGGGACAAAATTCACCCCTCCACTTT.

The chain links TRBV4-1 to TRBJ2-2; the D call may be TRBD1 or TRBD2 (5 bases each). Per the germline V gene, CDR1 is MGHRA and CDR2 is YSYEKL. This CDR3 spans 16 amino acids. Trimming cost V 5 bases and J 1 base, with 14 bases left between them. CDR3 sequence (DNA): TGCGCCAGCAGCTCCCTGGGGGTTGTGAACACCGGGGAGCTGTTTTTT. Protein product: CASSSLGVVNTGELFF.

This clonotype has a handful of counts. The V call is TRBV27, the J call TRBJ2-7; no definite D call. The CDR3 covers 15 residues. In germline, CDR1 is MNHEY, CDR2 SMNVEV (reference sequence). Trimming removed 2 bases at V and 1 base at J, with 12 bases between. The CDR3 loop is CASSLTVGNSYEQYF. The CDR3 DNA sequence: TGTGCCAGCAGTTTAACGGTAGGGAATTCCTACGAGCAGTACTTC.

This chain links TRBV4-1 with TRBJ2-3; D unresolved. The CDR3 runs to 16 residues. Germline V gene lookup returns CDR1 MGHRA and CDR2 YSYEKL. Trimming took 0 bases from V and 6 from J, leaving 16 bases between them. CDR3 sequence (DNA): TGCGCCAGCAGCCAAGAGAACCCAACGACTCGGGATACGCAGTATTTT. It translates to CASSQENPTTRDTQYF.

Many counts were recorded for this clonotype. The chain has TRBV6-1 and TRBJ2-1; D is perhaps TRBD2 (6 bases). The CDR3 length is 13 residues. Germline V gene sequence: CDR1 MNHNS, CDR2 SASEGT. V was cut by 10 bases and J by 4 bases, with 14 bases left in between. DNA of the CDR3: TGTGCCACCCAGAGCGCGGGATACAATGAGCAGTTCTTC. Encoded protein: CATQSAGYNEQFF.

The chain joins TRBV5-1 to TRBJ2-3; 7 nucleotides align to TRBD1. The CDR3 is made up of 14 amino acids. The germline gives CDR1 SGHRS, CDR2 YFSETQ. V lost 4 bases, J lost 3 bases, and 5 bases stayed unmatched. CDR3 nucleotides: TGCGCCAGCAGCCGCCCACAGGGGACAGATACGCAGTATTTT. Its translation is CASSRPQGTDTQYF.

This chain uses TRBV6-4 with TRBJ2-3; the D gene is possibly TRBD1 (6 bases). This CDR3 has 14 residues. The germline V gene has CDR1 MRHNA and CDR2 SNTAGT. V was clipped by 5 bases and J by 2 bases, with 11 bases between them. CDR3 nucleotide sequence: TGTGCCAGCAGTAACGGACAGCCCACAGATACGCAGTATTTT. Its translation: CASSNGQPTDTQYF.

This chain connects TRBV5-1 to TRBJ2-5, with 10 bases fitting TRBD2. The CDR3 consists of 18 residues. The ends lost 2 bases at V and 1 base at J; junction bases unmatched: 11. Germline V CDR1 and CDR2: SGHRS, YFSETQ. As DNA, the CDR3 is TGCGCCAGCAGCTTAAAGACTATAGCGGGAGGCGTCCAAGAGACCCAGTACTTC. Its protein product is CASSLKTIAGGVQETQYF.

This chain uses TRBV12-3 or TRBV12-4 with TRBJ1-5; 8 nucleotides line up with TRBD1. The CDR3 runs to 17 residues. J was trimmed by 0 bases and V by 5 bases; bases with no gene match: 9. CDR3 loop: CASSAGQGSYSNQPQHF. For the CDR3, the DNA is TGTGCCAGCAGTGCAGGACAGGGCTCCTATAGCAATCAGCCCCAGCATTTT.

The CDR3: CATSDTVGPFTGELFF. In DNA, the CDR3 is TGTGCCACCAGTGATACAGTGGGACCGTTCACCGGGGAGCTGTTTTTT. This chain links TRBV24-1 with TRBJ2-2, with D perhaps given as TRBD1 or TRBD2 (5 bases each). Germline V gene sequence: CDR1 KGHDR, CDR2 SFDVKD. This CDR3 has 16 residues. Trimming took off 3 bases at V and 4 bases at J, with 14 bases between the two ends.

This clonotype was recorded at least ten times. The rearrangement joins TRBV29-1 to TRBJ2-3, with D possibly TRBD1 on 6 matching bases. Trimming stripped 6 bases from V and 2 bases from J, with 15 bases between. The CDR3 runs 14 residues. Per the germline V gene, CDR1 is SQVTM and CDR2 is ANQGSEA. This chain's CDR3 is CSVLIRDITDTQYF. CDR3 nucleotide sequence: TGCAGCGTCCTAATCAGGGACATCACAGATACGCAGTATTTT.

V usage is TRBV7-3 and J usage is TRBJ2-1; D is unresolved. The length of the CDR3 is 13 residues. Germline CDR1 reads SGHTA; CDR2 reads FQGTGA. Trimming cost V 2 bases and J 6 bases, with 8 bases left between them. The DNA of the CDR3 is TGTGCCAGCAGCTTACGTTTGACCAATGAGCAGTTCTTC. Encoded protein: CASSLRLTNEQFF. Using reference TRBV7-3 and TRBJ2-1 for the parts outside the CDR3, the full variable domain is GAGVSQTPSNKVTEKGKYVELRCDPISGHTALYWYRQSLGQGPEFLIYFQGTGAADDSGLPNDRFFAVRPEGSVSTLKIQRTERGDSAVYLCASSLRLTNEQFFGPGTRLTVL.

The sample holds a few counts of this clonotype. The CDR3 spells CASSLGGGHTEANVLTF. CDR3 nucleotides: TGCGCCAGCAGCTTGGGCGGGGGACATACGGAGGCCAACGTCCTGACTTTC. The V call is TRBV5-1, the J call TRBJ2-6; D possibly corresponds to TRBD2 (7 bases). CDR1 and CDR2 (germline): SGHRS, YFSETQ. The CDR3 sequence is 17 residues long. V was shortened by 0 bases and J by 6 bases, with 16 bases between the two germline ends. The variable domain in full, completed from reference TRBV5-1 and TRBJ2-6, reads KAGVTQTPRYLIKTRGQQVTLSCSPISGHRSVSWYQQTPGQGLQFLFEYFSETQRNKGNFPGRFSGRQFSNSRSEMNVSTLELGDSALYLCASSLGGGHTEANVLTFGAGSRLTVL.

The genes are TRBV5-4 and TRBJ2-5; no clear D. V was shortened by 2 bases and J by 2 bases, with 13 bases between the two germline ends. The CDR3 sequence is 15 residues long. Germline lookup yields CDR1 SGHNT and CDR2 YYREEE (reference sequence). The CDR3 sequence: CASSFASSKQETQYF. The CDR3 region has the DNA TGTGCCAGCAGCTTTGCGTCATCGAAACAAGAGACCCAGTACTTC. The full variable domain, in which reference TRBV5-4 and TRBJ2-5 provide the parts outside the CDR3, is ETGVTQSPTHLIKTRGQQVTLRCSSQSGHNTVSWYQQALGQGPQFIFQYYREEENGRGNFPPRFSGLQFPNYSSELNVNALELDDSALYLCASSFASSKQETQYFGPGTRLLVL.